This T cell receptor beta chain originates from a study of T-cell reconstitution after alpha-beta-depleted transplantation in children. Study results and limitations: One year after transplant, T-cell counts and diversity came mostly from newly produced T cells. The origin of alpha-beta T cells about two months after transplant was reportedly several hundred expanded graft clones. From surviving recipient T cells and thymic progenitors came the high day-60 TCRbeta diversity observed in some patients.

Preparation of the TCRbeta library was carried out with unique molecular identifiers. TCRdb re-called the PCR reads with MiXCR, one entry per CDR3 protein. This sample has 400,000 to 550,000 distinct CDR3 sequences, with 8% to 11% found just once. Note on this clonotype: The target antigen is unknown.

This sequence originates from a child aged 2 to 10 with inherited bone marrow failure, due to receive a stem cell transplant. The source was PBMCs, collected before TCRalphabeta/CD19-depleted stem cell transplant.

The CDR3, as DNA: TGTGCCATCAACCTGGACAGGGCGAATGAGCAGTTCTTC. It is translated as CAINLDRANEQFF. The rearrangement links TRBV10-3 to TRBJ2-1; 8 nucleotides match TRBD1. V was pared by 7 bases and J by 7 bases, with 6 bases of the junction left unmatched. The CDR3 covers 13 residues. Germline assignment: CDR1 ENHRY and CDR2 SYGVKD.